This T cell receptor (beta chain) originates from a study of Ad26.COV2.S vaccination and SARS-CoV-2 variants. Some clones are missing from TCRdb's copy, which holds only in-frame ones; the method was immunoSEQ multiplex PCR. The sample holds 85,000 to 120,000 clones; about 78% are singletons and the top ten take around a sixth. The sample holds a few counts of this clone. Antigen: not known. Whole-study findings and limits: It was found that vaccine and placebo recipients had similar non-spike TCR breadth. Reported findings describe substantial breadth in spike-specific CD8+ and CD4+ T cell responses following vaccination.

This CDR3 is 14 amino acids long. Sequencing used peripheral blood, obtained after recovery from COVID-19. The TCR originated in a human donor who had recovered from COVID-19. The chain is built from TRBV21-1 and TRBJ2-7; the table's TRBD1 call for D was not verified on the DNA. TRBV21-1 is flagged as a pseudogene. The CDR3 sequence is CASSHRTGAYEQYF. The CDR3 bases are TGTGCCAGCAGCCACAGGACAGGTGCCTACGAGCAGTACTTC.